This T cell receptor beta chain was obtained from a study of blood T cell repertoires in COVID-19. Across the whole study: COVID-19 samples collected from the United States, Italy and Spain covered acute and convalescent phases. From T cells, B-cell-depleted T cells, or PBMCs came the material, which was cDNA or gDNA.

Some clones are missing from TCRdb's copy, which holds only in-frame ones; the method was immunoSEQ multiplex PCR. The sample yields over 120,000 clones, around 78% seen once. Trimming cost V 3 bases and J 4 bases, with 15 bases left between them. This CDR3 spans 15 amino acids. Germline lookup yields CDR1 LNHDA and CDR2 SQIVND (reference sequence). Material: peripheral blood. This chain joins TRBV19 and TRBJ1-2, with D hard to call. This TCR was recovered from a woman over 75 with active or convalescent COVID-19. CDR3 loop: CASSMGSLRGYGYTF. As DNA, the CDR3 is TGTGCCAGTAGTATGGGTTCGTTGCGGGGCTATGGCTACACCTTC.